Sequencing of this TCR beta chain was carried out in a study of T cells expressing NK-cell markers. Each CDR3 protein gets one entry in TCRdb, which reprocessed the 5' RACE reads and gives no DNA. The sample totals 500,000 to 600,000 distinct CDR3 sequences. Germline V CDR1 and CDR2: DFQATT, SNEGSKA (reference sequence). This CDR3 comprises 14 residues. The chain employs TRBV20-1 and TRBJ1-2; TCRdb proposes TRBD1, but this gene call is untestable without DNA. The sequenced sample consisted of blood T cells: a sorted CD56 or NKG2C T cell subset, CD4+ or CD8+ T cells, or bulk PBMC T cells (not recorded which). The sequence was obtained from a man in his late teens or twenties in good health. CDR3 sequence reads: CSAKRDSLNYGYTF.